This TCR beta chain came from a study of vaccination effects on CD4 cells after COVID-19. The germline gives CDR1 LNHNV, CDR2 YYDKDF (reference sequence). The CDR3 sequence is 16 residues long. V lost 0 bases, J lost 7 bases, and 18 bases lay in between. Using viral peptide pools, the ViraFEST assay grew out antigen-specific CD4+ T cells prior to sequencing. At the end of about ten days of culture, CD4+ T cells were isolated. The person acquired a PCR-confirmed SARS-CoV-2 infection between March and December 2020. Cultivation was performed at two million PBMC per well with 9 to 10 IU/ml IL-2 and approximately 10 ug/ml peptides added. Assay used: immunoSEQ multiplex PCR; TCRdb lists only in-frame clones, some missing. The table shows about 70,000 clones, with over 65% occurring only once. To note about this clone: Its antigen is unknown.

The sequenced sample was CD4+ T cells from PBMCs cultured with HIV peptides, obtained before COVID-19 vaccination. Subset: HIV-1 Nef peptide pool negative control/reference culture. The chain carries TRBV15 and TRBJ1-2, with D possibly matching TRBD1 (6 bases). This TCR came from a human donor who had a prior SARS-CoV-2 infection. CDR3 region: CATSRDLYIGGSGYTF. The CDR3 bases are TGTGCCACCAGCAGAGACCTCTATATCGGGGGCTCTGGCTACACCTTC.